These T cell receptor beta chains were read from a single sample in a study of blood T cell repertoires in COVID-19. Libraries were prepared by immunoSEQ multiplex PCR; TCRdb keeps only in-frame clonotypes and omits some of them. This sample yields some 30,000 clones, of which more than 70% are seen a single time; roughly 3.2% belongs to the top ten. The sample taken for sequencing was peripheral blood. The receptor set was obtained from a human donor in a cohort sampled during active COVID-19. CDR3s include the opening cysteine and the closing phenylalanine or tryptophan. Clone sizes are given selectively: once, few, many, or a class where the clone is expanded.

TRBJ2-3 TRBV6-5 - CASSLRWDMDTQYF
TRBJ1-2 TRBV19 few CASRDSSYGYTF
TRBJ2-5 TRBV2 - CASSTTGLAQETQYF
TRBJ1-1 TRBV6-6 - CASSFVKNTEAFF
TRBJ2-2 TRBV7-8 once CASSLAGATGELFF
TRBJ2-7 TRBV7-2 - CASSLEGTSPRYEQYF
TRBJ1-3 TRBV11-2 - CASSLDTVSGNTIYF
TRBJ1-4 TRBV7-8 - CASSFSWGLDEKLFF
TRBJ1-4 TRBV3-1/TRBV3-2 - CASSKRTEQLGEKLFF
TRBJ2-1 TRBV28 - CASSWGGEQFF
TRBJ2-3 TRBV3-1/TRBV3-2 - CTSSRRGLAGGPGTDTQYF
TRBJ1-2 TRBV5-5 - CASSLEPSLGYTF
TRBJ1-6 TRBV10-3 - CAIRGREESPLHF
TRBJ2-1 TRBV21-1 - CASIGPPGNEQFF
TRBJ1-5 TRBV7-9 - CASSLGGNNQPQHF